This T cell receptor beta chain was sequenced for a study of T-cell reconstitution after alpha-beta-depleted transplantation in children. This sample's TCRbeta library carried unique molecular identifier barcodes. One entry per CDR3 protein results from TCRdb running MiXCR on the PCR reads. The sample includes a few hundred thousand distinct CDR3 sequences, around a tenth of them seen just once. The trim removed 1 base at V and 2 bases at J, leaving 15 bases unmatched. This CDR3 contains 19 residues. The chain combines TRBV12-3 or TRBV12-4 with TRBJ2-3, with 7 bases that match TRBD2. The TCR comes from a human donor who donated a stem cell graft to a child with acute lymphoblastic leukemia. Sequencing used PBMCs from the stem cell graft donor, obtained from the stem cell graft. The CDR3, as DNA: TGTGCCAGCAGTTTAGGGGGTGCCCCGGAGCGGGGTCTCACAGATACGCAGTATTTT. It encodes CASSLGGAPERGLTDTQYF.